A single sample is the source of the 21 T cell receptor beta chains below, sequenced in a study of identical twins. TCRdb re-derived calls from the 5' RACE reads in MiXCR, one entry per CDR3 protein. In the table there are hundreds of thousands of distinct CDR3 sequences, 9.4% of which are singletons. Sequenced: memory (CD45RO+) T cells sorted from blood. The receptors originated from a woman aged 18-35 years in good health.

This clonotype was seen a handful of times. The genes are TRBV5-1 and TRBJ2-4; no definite D call. Trimming removed 5 bases at V and 0 bases at J, with 12 bases between. The CDR3 spans 15 residues. Germline V lookup: CDR1 SGHRS, CDR2 YFSETQ. The CDR3 spells CASSTTLLAKNIQYF. CDR3 in DNA: TGCGCCAGCAGTACTACGCTTCTAGCCAAAAACATTCAGTACTTC.

This chain links TRBV3-1 with TRBJ2-1, with 9 bases fitting TRBD2. This CDR3 has 16 amino acids. Germline assignment: CDR1 LGHDT and CDR2 YNNKEL (reference sequence). V was pared by 4 bases and J by 9 bases, with 13 bases of the junction left unmatched. The CDR3 region is CASSRWGEAGGPEQFF. CDR3 DNA: TGTGCCAGCAGCCGCTGGGGAGAAGCGGGGGGCCCTGAGCAGTTCTTC.

This clonotype was found many times. The chain recombines TRBV4-3 with TRBJ2-3, with no clear D. V was cut by 1 base and J by 6 bases, with 14 bases left in between. This CDR3 has 15 amino acids. From germline, CDR1 is LGHNA and CDR2 YSLEER. The CDR3 sequence is CASSQGLLLSDTQYF. In DNA, the CDR3 is TGCGCCAGCAGCCAAGGTCTTTTACTCTCGGATACGCAGTATTTT.

CDR3 nucleotide sequence: TGTGCCAGCAGCTTGGGAGCGGGAGGGGAATACGAGCAGTACTTC. Its protein product is CASSLGAGGEYEQYF. The V and J genes are TRBV7-2 and TRBJ2-7; 10 bases line up with TRBD2. CDR1 is SGHTA, CDR2 FQGNSA, per germline. This CDR3 is built from 15 residues. V lost 3 bases, J lost 4 bases, and 6 bases stayed unmatched.

The V and J genes are TRBV27 and TRBJ1-1, with 8 bases aligning to TRBD1. Germline V CDR1 and CDR2: MNHEY, SMNVEV (reference sequence). CDR3 length equals 15 residues. V dropped 3 bases and J dropped 5; count of bases not matched to a gene: 8. CDR3 sequence: CASSFLQGGRTEAFF. Here the CDR3 DNA reads TGTGCCAGCAGTTTCCTACAGGGGGGTAGGACTGAAGCTTTCTTT.

This clonotype appeared a few times. V usage is TRBV5-4 and J usage is TRBJ1-2, with TRBD1 matching 10 bases. The CDR3 length is 15 residues. V dropped 7 bases and J dropped 5; count of bases not matched to a gene: 11. Germline V gene data show CDR1 as SGHNT and CDR2 as YYREEE (reference sequence). The CDR3 reads CASSRSGTGAYGYTF. CDR3 coding DNA: TGTGCCAGCTCCCGATCCGGGACAGGGGCTTATGGCTACACCTTC.

This clonotype has just a few counts. The chain joins TRBV15 to TRBJ2-2; D may be TRBD2 (6 bases). The V end lost 6 bases, the J end lost 4 bases, and 9 bases lay between the germline ends. CDR3 length: 13 amino acids. CDR1 is LNHNV, CDR2 YYDKDF, per germline (reference sequence). Here the CDR3 DNA reads TGTGCCACCAGAGCGGGTAGCACCGGGGAGCTGTTTTTT. Translating gives CATRAGSTGELFF. Complete variable domain (other parts from reference TRBV15 and TRBJ2-2): DAMVIQNPRYQVTQFGKPVTLSCSQTLNHNVMYWYQQKSSQAPKLLFHYYDKDFNNEADTPDNFQSRRPNTSFCFLDIRSPGLGDTAMYLCATRAGSTGELFFGEGSRLTVL.

The chain links TRBV29-1 to TRBJ1-4; perhaps TRBD1 as D (6 bases). The CDR3 is made up of 13 amino acids. Between the trimmed V and J ends, which lost 5 bases and 4 bases, there was a span of 11 bases. Germline CDR1 SQVTM, CDR2 ANQGSEA. The CDR3 DNA reads as TGCAGCGTTACTGGGACATATAATGAAAAACTGTTTTTT. Translated, it gives CSVTGTYNEKLFF.

This clonotype has at least ten counts. V gene TRBV20-1 combines with J gene TRBJ2-3; 7 nucleotides match TRBD1. V dropped 3 bases and J dropped 2; count of bases not matched to a gene: 8. CDR1 and CDR2 from the germline V gene are DFQATT and SNEGSKA (reference sequence). This CDR3 comprises 15 residues. The CDR3 DNA reads TGCAGTGCTAGGCAGGGGGATCGCGACACAGATACGCAGTATTTT. This translates into CSARQGDRDTDTQYF.

This clonotype was seen a few times. V and J are TRBV2 and TRBJ2-1; tentative D call: TRBD1 (6 bases). Germline V gives CDR1 SNHLY, CDR2 FYNNEI. The CDR3 runs to 14 residues. V lost 10 bases and J lost 3, with 16 bases in between. CDR3 coding DNA: TGTGCCACCTCCCCGTGGACAGTCTACAATGAGCAGTTCTTC. Its translation: CATSPWTVYNEQFF. The whole variable domain, remainder taken from reference TRBV2 and TRBJ2-1, is EPEVTQTPSHQVTQMGQEVILRCVPISNHLYFYWYRQILGQKVEFLVSFYNNEISEKSEIFDDQFSVERPDGSNFTLKIRSTKLEDSAMYFCATSPWTVYNEQFFGPGTRLTVL.

This clonotype showed up just a few times. V usage is TRBV20-1 and J usage is TRBJ2-1; D possibly matches TRBD1 or TRBD2 (6 bases each). Germline V gene data show CDR1 as DFQATT and CDR2 as SNEGSKA (reference sequence). The CDR3 length is 14 residues. Trimming shortened V by 2 bases and J by 8 bases, and 16 bases separated the two germline ends. CDR3 coding DNA: TGCAGTGCTAGATCGGCGGGAAACAGGGATGAGCAGTTCTTC. As protein: CSARSAGNRDEQFF.

This clonotype has more than one count but fewer than ten. The chain joins TRBV20-1 to TRBJ2-3, with D uncertain. This CDR3 is 13 amino acids long. V dropped 5 bases and J dropped 1 base, with 10 bases sitting between them. Germline CDR1 is DFQATT and CDR2 is SNEGSKA (reference sequence). CDR3 residues: CSAVDVGTDTQYF. The CDR3 DNA reads TGCAGTGCTGTGGACGTGGGCACAGATACGCAGTATTTT.

The chain recombines TRBV5-1 with TRBJ1-2; 7 bases are a match to TRBD1. The V and J ends lost 0 bases and 0 bases, in that order; junction bases with no gene match: 5. This CDR3 is built from 16 residues. Germline V gene lookup returns CDR1 SGHRS and CDR2 YFSETQ. Written as DNA, the CDR3 is TGCGCCAGCAGCTTGGAAACCGGGACAGCTAACTATGGCTACACCTTC. It codes for CASSLETGTANYGYTF.

This clonotype appeared many times. This sequence joins TRBV2 and TRBJ2-3; weak D call: TRBD2 (6 bases). This CDR3 spans 14 amino acids. The V gene's germline CDR1 is SNHLY and CDR2 FYNNEI. Trimming stripped 7 bases from V and 0 bases from J, with 11 bases between. The CDR3 bases are TGTGCCAGCAAGGTGGGGACTAGCACAGATACGCAGTATTTT. Its translation is CASKVGTSTDTQYF.

Only a few counts were recorded for this clonotype. V and J are TRBV2 and TRBJ1-2, with D possibly being TRBD1 (6 bases). The CDR3 is 14 amino acids. CDR1 SNHLY and CDR2 FYNNEI come from the germline V gene. V lost 3 bases and J lost 7, with 15 bases in between. Here the CDR3 reads CASSDPGVVGGYTF. The CDR3 DNA follows: TGTGCCAGCAGTGATCCAGGGGTGGTCGGTGGCTACACCTTC.

This clonotype was detected only a few times. The chain has TRBV5-1 and TRBJ1-5; 8 nucleotides line up with TRBD1. J gave up 6 bases and V 0 bases, and 8 bases lay outside the gene matches. CDR1 is SGHRS and CDR2 is YFSETQ in the germline V gene. This CDR3 comprises 16 residues. The CDR3 region has the DNA TGCGCCAGCAGCTTGGCCCCCACAGGGGGTTTTCAGCCCCAGCATTTT. This gives the protein CASSLAPTGGFQPQHF.

This clonotype was detected only a few times. The chain joins TRBV12-3 or TRBV12-4 to TRBJ2-1, with D unresolved. Trimming pared 5 bases from V and 3 bases from J, leaving 8 bases between. There are 13 residues in the CDR3. The CDR3 protein is CASSLTVYNEQFF. The CDR3 region has the DNA TGTGCCAGCAGTCTTACCGTCTACAATGAGCAGTTCTTC.

The chain recombines TRBV6-1 with TRBJ1-6; 9 nucleotides agree with TRBD1. This CDR3 comprises 15 residues. Germline V gene sequence: CDR1 MNHNS, CDR2 SASEGT. Unmatched junction bases numbered 9, after V lost 5 bases and J lost 10 bases. In nucleotides, the CDR3 is TGTGCCAGCAGTCCACGACAGGGGGTAGGGTCACCCCTCCACTTT. Residues: CASSPRQGVGSPLHF.

This clonotype was observed a few times. This chain links TRBV7-9 with TRBJ2-6; unclear D gene. Germline values: CDR1 SEHNR, CDR2 FQNEAQ (reference sequence). V was trimmed by 3 bases and J by 0 bases, leaving 9 bases between them. CDR3 length equals 16 residues. The CDR3 DNA sequence: TGTGCCAGCAGCTTGGAGCGCGTCTCTGGGGCCAACGTCCTGACTTTC. It encodes CASSLERVSGANVLTF.

This clonotype was counted only a few times. The CDR3 sequence: CASSLGEGYYGYTF. In nucleotides, the CDR3 is TGCGCCAGCAGCTTGGGTGAAGGGTACTATGGCTACACCTTC. The chain uses TRBV5-1 and TRBJ1-2; D gene uncertain. The V end lost 0 bases, the J end lost 3 bases, and 9 bases lay between the germline ends. Germline CDR1 and CDR2: SGHRS and YFSETQ. The CDR3 covers 14 residues.

The chain combines TRBV20-1 with TRBJ2-3; TRBD2 matches at 8 bases. Germline CDR1 DFQATT, CDR2 SNEGSKA (reference sequence). The CDR3 is 15 residues long. With V trimmed by 0 bases and J by 1 base, 3 bases remained unmatched. This CDR3 reads CSARDFSGGTDTQYF. The CDR3 nucleotides read TGCAGTGCTAGAGATTTTAGCGGGGGCACAGATACGCAGTATTTT.